Listed here are 28 T cell receptor beta chains from one sample, sequenced in a study of cytomegalovirus exposure and HLA in healthy donors. PCR amplification relied on 60 Vbeta primers (plus 13 Jbeta primers). Repertoires were generated with immunoSEQ multiplex PCR, while TCRdb's copy carries only in-frame clones and drops some. The sample consists of around 140,000 clones, more than 75% of them appearing once. The source material was PBMCs. Every receptor here comes from a male donor in good health and CMV-seronegative.

The V call is TRBV19, the J call TRBJ1-5; TRBD1 might be the D (5 bases). V was trimmed by 6 bases and J by 2 bases, leaving 8 bases between them. The CDR3 has 13 amino acids. The germline gives CDR1 LNHDA, CDR2 SQIVND (reference sequence). CDR3 in amino acids: CASSKQGNQPQHF. CDR3 bases: TGTGCCAGTAGCAAACAGGGCAATCAGCCCCAGCATTTT.

This clone was seen more than once but under ten times. This rearrangement joins TRBV10-2 to TRBJ1-2; D is unclear. The germline V gene encodes CDR1 WSHSY and CDR2 SAAADI. The CDR3 runs to 13 residues. V lost 0 bases and J 5 bases, leaving 7 bases between the germline ends. CDR3 loop: CASSESYEYGYTF. The CDR3 DNA is TGCGCCAGCAGTGAGTCCTATGAATATGGCTACACCTTC.

The rearrangement links TRBV27 to TRBJ2-7; D is uncertain. V was trimmed by 1 base and J by 3 bases, leaving 7 bases between them. The CDR3 is made up of 13 amino acids. CDR1 is MNHEY and CDR2 is SMNVEV in the germline V gene (reference sequence). CDR3 coding DNA: TGTGCCAGCAGTTTATTTTTAGACTACGAGCAGTACTTC. Translating gives CASSLFLDYEQYF.

The gene calls are TRBV6-5 and TRBJ1-2, with a weak D call TRBD1 (6 bases). V gave up 7 bases and J gave up 8 bases, with 17 bases separating them. Germline CDR1 reads MNHEY; CDR2 reads SVGAGI. The CDR3 loop spans 13 amino acids. CDR3 protein: CASTPSAGVGYTF. CDR3 coding DNA: TGTGCCAGCACCCCGTCGGCAGGGGTAGGCTACACCTTC.

The rearrangement joins TRBV7-2 to TRBJ1-1, with D hard to call. The germline V gene encodes CDR1 SGHTA and CDR2 FQGNSA. This CDR3 comprises 14 residues. Trimming removed 4 bases at V and 3 bases at J, with 12 bases between. The CDR3 DNA reads TGTGCCAGCAGCTCGCGGGGATCGGACACTGAAGCTTTCTTT. Residues: CASSSRGSDTEAFF. The whole variable domain, filled in from reference TRBV7-2 and TRBJ1-1, reads GAGVSQSPSNKVTEKGKDVELRCDPISGHTALYWYRQSLGQGLEFLIYFQGNSAPDKSGLPSDRFSAERTGGSVSTLTIQRTQQEDSAVYLCASSSRGSDTEAFFGQGTRLTVV.

The chain is built from TRBV29-1 and TRBJ2-1; 12 nucleotides match TRBD2. With 6 bases clipped from V and 6 bases from J, the junction kept 6 bases outside the gene matches. Germline lookup yields CDR1 SQVTM and CDR2 ANQGSEA. The CDR3 runs 14 residues. This chain's CDR3 is CSVDTSGGLNEQFF. CDR3 coding DNA: TGCAGCGTCGACACTAGCGGGGGGCTCAATGAGCAGTTCTTC.

The rearrangement links TRBV11-2 to TRBJ1-3; 7 nucleotides line up with TRBD1. The CDR3 is 14 amino acids. Looked up from germline, CDR1 is SGHAT and CDR2 is FQNNGV. The J segment lost 1 base and the V segment lost 5 bases, leaving 2 bases of the junction unmatched. CDR3 in DNA: TGTGCCAGCAGCGTACAGGGGTCTGGAAACACCATATATTTT. It codes for CASSVQGSGNTIYF.

In DNA, the CDR3 is TGCGCCAGCAGCCAAGTGTGGCTTACTAATGAAAAACTGTTTTTT. Translating gives CASSQVWLTNEKLFF. The chain couples TRBV4-3 to TRBJ1-4, with D unresolved. This CDR3 has 15 amino acids. V lost 1 base and J lost 2, with 8 bases in between. Germline V gene data show CDR1 as LGHNA and CDR2 as YSLEER.

The rearrangement uses TRBV11-2 and TRBJ2-7, with 10 bases that match TRBD1. The CDR3 has 14 amino acids. In germline, CDR1 is SGHAT, CDR2 FQNNGV. The CDR3 here is CASSLDLDRGPPLV. The CDR3 DNA reads TGTGCCAGCAGCTTAGATCTTGACAGGGGGCCCCCTTTGGTC.

The CDR3 nucleotides are TGTGCCAGCAGCAGACAGGGAGGTGGACCCCTCCACTTT. Protein product: CASSRQGGGPLHF. This rearrangement joins TRBV14 to TRBJ1-6, with 7 bases matching TRBD1. The CDR3 runs to 13 residues. Germline loops: CDR1 SGHDN, CDR2 FVKESK. The junction had 7 bases not matched to a gene; V was cut back by 5 bases and J by 12 bases.

The J gene is TRBJ2-7, the V gene TRBV6-1; the D is unclear. The CDR3 has 12 residues. Germline CDR1 reads MNHNS; CDR2 reads SASEGT. The germline V and J ends were trimmed by 4 bases and 2 bases, with 6 bases remaining between them. CDR3 amino acids: CASSVQAYEQYF. DNA for the CDR3: TGTGCCAGCAGTGTACAAGCCTACGAGCAGTACTTC.

This clone was detected only once. The chain employs TRBV10-3 and TRBJ1-6; 7 bases match TRBD1. The CDR3 is made up of 14 amino acids. V was clipped by 11 bases and J by 7 bases; unmatched bases: 11. The germline CDR1 and CDR2 sequences are ENHRY and SYGVKD. The chain's CDR3 is CAHGRGPANSPLHF. DNA of the CDR3: TGTGCCCATGGAAGGGGGCCCGCCAATTCACCCCTCCACTTT.

The chain carries TRBV19 and TRBJ2-5, with D tentatively TRBD2 (7 bases). CDR3 length equals 14 residues. The ends were cut back, 3 bases at V and 1 base at J, with 9 bases in the middle. Germline CDR1 is LNHDA and CDR2 is SQIVND (reference sequence). Here the CDR3 DNA reads TGTGCCAGTAGTATCGGGGGGCTCCAAGAGACCCAGTACTTC. This codes for CASSIGGLQETQYF.

The CDR3 DNA reads TGTGCCGGCTGCAGGGGGCTGGACACTGAAGCTTTCTTT. It translates to CAGCRGLDTEAFF. The chain uses TRBV6-6 and TRBJ1-1, with 8 bases that match TRBD1. The germline CDR1 and CDR2 sequences are MNHNY and SVGAGI (reference sequence). V trimming: 11 bases; J trimming: 3 bases; junction bases outside the gene matches: 8. This CDR3 spans 13 amino acids.

The genes are TRBV29-1 and TRBJ2-1; 10 positions match TRBD1. The CDR3 is 15 residues long. The V gene end was trimmed by 6 bases and the J gene end by 1 base; junction bases not matched to a gene: 6. The germline gives CDR1 SQVTM, CDR2 ANQGSEA. CDR3 bases: TGCAGCGTCAAGGGACAGGGGAATTCCTACAATGAGCAGTTCTTC. Translating gives CSVKGQGNSYNEQFF.

The chain employs TRBV29-1 and TRBJ2-5, with D unresolved. The CDR3 consists of 12 residues. Germline V gene data show CDR1 as SQVTM and CDR2 as ANQGSEA. V lost 7 bases to trimming and J lost 5 bases, with 14 bases between them. Here the CDR3 reads CSASPAKETQYF. The DNA for the CDR3 is TGCAGCGCTTCCCCCGCTAAGGAGACCCAGTACTTC.

This clone showed up just once. The rearrangement uses TRBV15 and TRBJ1-6; 9 bases map to TRBD1. Germline loops: CDR1 LNHNV, CDR2 YYDKDF (reference sequence). The CDR3 spans 15 residues. After removal of 1 base from V and 6 bases from J, the junction contained 1 base not matched to a gene. CDR3 loop: CATSRGTGANSPLHF. The CDR3 DNA is TGTGCCACCAGCAGAGGGACAGGGGCTAATTCACCCCTCCACTTT.

The chain carries TRBV19 and TRBJ2-7; D is perhaps TRBD1 (6 bases). The V gene lost 11 bases and the J gene lost 5 bases, with 19 bases spanning the gap. CDR1 and CDR2 from the germline V gene are LNHDA and SQIVND (reference sequence). This CDR3 spans 13 amino acids. The CDR3, as DNA: TGTGCCGTATCGGGGCCAGGGGAGAACGAGCAGTACTTC. Its translation: CAVSGPGENEQYF.

V gene TRBV7-2 combines with J gene TRBJ2-5; perhaps TRBD2 as D (7 bases). Between the trimmed V and J ends, which lost 3 bases and 4 bases, there was a span of 15 bases. CDR1 is SGHTA, CDR2 FQGNSA, per germline. The CDR3 spans 15 residues. CDR3 residues: CASSFGGPVAETQYF. The CDR3 region has the DNA TGTGCCAGCAGCTTCGGGGGGCCGGTAGCAGAGACCCAGTACTTC.

This clone came up a few times. This chain links TRBV5-1 with TRBJ2-2; TRBD1 agrees at 9 bases. The germline gives CDR1 SGHRS, CDR2 YFSETQ. Trimming took 6 bases from V and 5 from J; bases not matched to a gene: 2. The CDR3 is made up of 13 amino acids. CDR3 region: CASTDRGTGELFF. The CDR3 coding sequence is TGCGCCAGCACGGACAGGGGAACCGGGGAGCTGTTTTTT.

The V call is TRBV12-5, the J call TRBJ2-1; 15 positions match TRBD2. Unmatched junction bases numbered 4, after V lost 6 bases and J lost 7 bases. The CDR3 runs 15 residues. In germline, CDR1 is LGHNT, CDR2 FRNRAP. CDR3 sequence (DNA): TGTGCTAGTGGCTACGGGACTAGCGGGGGGAATGAGCAGTTCTTC. Its translation is CASGYGTSGGNEQFF.

This clone has a single count. The chain uses TRBV6-5 and TRBJ2-3; D remains unclear. Trimming stripped 4 bases from V and 6 bases from J, with 11 bases between. CDR3 length: 13 residues. CDR1 MNHEY and CDR2 SVGAGI come from the germline V gene. CDR3 in DNA: TGTGCCAGCAGTTCGCCTGCTCGGGATACGCAGTATTTT. Translation gives CASSSPARDTQYF.

V and J are TRBV7-2 and TRBJ1-2; 7 bases are shared with TRBD1. Germline trimming cut 7 bases from V and 3 bases from J; bases unmatched to any gene: 11. The CDR3 loop spans 15 amino acids. Germline assignment: CDR1 SGHTA and CDR2 FQGNSA. The CDR3 DNA follows: TGTGCCAGCACCACCTACAGGGGAATCGACTATGGCTACACCTTC. Amino acid sequence: CASTTYRGIDYGYTF. Together with reference TRBV7-2 and TRBJ1-2, the CDR3 gives the full variable domain: GAGVSQSPSNKVTEKGKDVELRCDPISGHTALYWYRQSLGQGLEFLIYFQGNSAPDKSGLPSDRFSAERTGGSVSTLTIQRTQQEDSAVYLCASTTYRGIDYGYTFGSGTRLTVV.

The chain is built from TRBV18 and TRBJ1-6; maybe TRBD1 (5 bases). CDR1 KGHSH and CDR2 LQKENI come from the germline V gene. Trimming pared 3 bases from V and 7 bases from J, leaving 13 bases between. The CDR3 is made up of 15 amino acids. The CDR3: CASSPRQGSNSPLHF. The CDR3 coding sequence is TGTGCCAGCTCACCGCGGCAGGGTAGCAATTCACCCCTCCACTTT.

The chain joins TRBV5-1 to TRBJ2-5; 9 nucleotides line up with TRBD1. The J segment lost 3 bases and the V segment lost 3 bases, leaving 12 bases of the junction unmatched. Per the germline V gene, CDR1 is SGHRS and CDR2 is YFSETQ. The CDR3 loop spans 17 amino acids. The chain's CDR3 is CASSSTSLQGAKETQYF. CDR3 DNA: TGCGCCAGCAGCTCAACTAGCCTACAGGGGGCTAAAGAGACCCAGTACTTC. The complete variable domain, with remaining parts taken from reference TRBV5-1 and TRBJ2-5, reads KAGVTQTPRYLIKTRGQQVTLSCSPISGHRSVSWYQQTPGQGLQFLFEYFSETQRNKGNFPGRFSGRQFSNSRSEMNVSTLELGDSALYLCASSSTSLQGAKETQYFGPGTRLLVL.

The chain has TRBV6-1 and TRBJ1-4; TRBD1 aligns across 7 bases. J was trimmed by 8 bases and V by 6 bases; bases with no gene match: 9. CDR1 is MNHNS, CDR2 SASEGT, per germline. The CDR3 runs to 14 residues. CDR3 sequence: CASSPLAGGEKLFF. In DNA, the CDR3 is TGTGCCAGCAGCCCCCTGGCAGGGGGGGAAAAACTGTTTTTT.

The chain carries TRBV6-4 and TRBJ2-7; 9 bases agree with TRBD1. The J segment lost 2 bases and the V segment lost 11 bases, leaving 10 bases of the junction unmatched. CDR1 and CDR2 (germline): MRHNA, SNTAGT. The CDR3 is 14 residues long. CDR3 sequence reads: CAVPSGQGTYEQYF. In nucleotides, the CDR3 is TGTGCCGTTCCCTCGGGACAGGGCACCTACGAGCAGTACTTC.

This chain joins TRBV2 and TRBJ1-2; D is possibly TRBD1 (6 bases). Trimming removed 1 base at V and 3 bases at J, with 6 bases between. The CDR3 spans 13 residues. Germline lookup yields CDR1 SNHLY and CDR2 FYNNEI. The CDR3 loop is CASSEEGDYGYTF. In DNA form, the CDR3 reads TGTGCCAGCAGTGAAGAGGGGGACTATGGCTACACCTTC.